This T cell receptor (beta chain) came from a study of shared clonotypes between healthy human individuals. Whole-study findings and limits: All-four-donor shared clonotypes had higher generation probabilities than non-shared clonotypes did. Naive subsets usually exceeded memory subsets in estimated richness. Shared across four donors were around 4.7% of the naive CD4 clonotypes.

The CDR3 is 15 residues long. The germline V gene has CDR1 SGHRS and CDR2 YFSETQ. Trimming took off 6 bases at V and 5 bases at J, with 20 bases between the two ends. Method: immunoSEQ multiplex PCR; TCRdb's copy keeps in-frame clones and lacks some. The data show some 2,100,000 clones, approximately 94% seen once. In regard to this clone: Its antigen remains unknown.

Caucasian adults living in Nashville, Tennessee, provided all samples. The chain couples TRBV5-1 to TRBJ2-5; D possibly corresponds to TRBD2 (7 bases). The TCR comes from a man younger than 35 in good health. Specimen: naive CD4+ T cells sorted from blood. Stated subset: CD45RA+ positively selected. CDR3 nucleotide sequence: TGCGCCAGCACCAAGGAGGGGGGGTCCTACGAGACCCAGTACTTC. As protein: CASTKEGGSYETQYF.